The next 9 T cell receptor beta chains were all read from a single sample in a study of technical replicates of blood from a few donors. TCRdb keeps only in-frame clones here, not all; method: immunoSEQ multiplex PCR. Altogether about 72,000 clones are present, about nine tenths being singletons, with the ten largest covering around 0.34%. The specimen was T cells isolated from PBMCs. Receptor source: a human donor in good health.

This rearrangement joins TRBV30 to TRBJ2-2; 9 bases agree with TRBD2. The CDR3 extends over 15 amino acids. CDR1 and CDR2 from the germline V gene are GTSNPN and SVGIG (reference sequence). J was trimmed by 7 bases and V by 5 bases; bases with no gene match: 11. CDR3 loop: CAWLGGLAINGELFF. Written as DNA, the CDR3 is TGTGCCTGGTTAGGAGGACTAGCGATAAACGGGGAGCTGTTTTTT.

The CDR3 bases are TGTGCCAGTAGTATAACCCCTAGTACCTACAATGAGCAGTTCTTC. Its protein product is CASSITPSTYNEQFF. This sequence joins TRBV19 and TRBJ2-1, with D uncertain. CDR1 and CDR2 (germline): LNHDA, SQIVND (reference sequence). The CDR3 loop spans 15 amino acids. Between the trimmed V and J ends, which lost 2 bases and 2 bases, there was a span of 10 bases.

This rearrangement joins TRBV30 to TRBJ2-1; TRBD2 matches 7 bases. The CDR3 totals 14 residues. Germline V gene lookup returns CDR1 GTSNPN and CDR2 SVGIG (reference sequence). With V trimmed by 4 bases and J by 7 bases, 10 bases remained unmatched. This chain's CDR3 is CAWILAGWSNEQFF. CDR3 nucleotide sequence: TGTGCCTGGATATTAGCGGGTTGGAGTAATGAGCAGTTCTTC.

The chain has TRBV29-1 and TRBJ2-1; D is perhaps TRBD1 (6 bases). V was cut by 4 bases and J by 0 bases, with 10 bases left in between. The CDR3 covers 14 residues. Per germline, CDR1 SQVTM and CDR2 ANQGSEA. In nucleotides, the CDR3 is TGCAGCGTTGCGACAGGTAGCTCCTACAATGAGCAGTTCTTC. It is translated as CSVATGSSYNEQFF.

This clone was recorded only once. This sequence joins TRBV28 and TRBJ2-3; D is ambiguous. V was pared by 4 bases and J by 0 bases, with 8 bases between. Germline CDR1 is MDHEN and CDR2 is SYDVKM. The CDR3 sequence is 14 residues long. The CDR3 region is CASSSRPSTDTQYF. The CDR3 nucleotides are TGTGCCAGCAGTTCTAGACCCAGCACAGATACGCAGTATTTT.

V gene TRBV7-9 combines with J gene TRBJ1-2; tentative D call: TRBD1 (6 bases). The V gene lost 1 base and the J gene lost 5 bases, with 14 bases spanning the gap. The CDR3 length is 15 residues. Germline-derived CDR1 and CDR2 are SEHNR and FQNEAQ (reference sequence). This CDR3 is CASSLGATGEYGYTF. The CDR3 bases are TGTGCCAGCAGCTTAGGAGCGACAGGAGAATATGGCTACACCTTC.

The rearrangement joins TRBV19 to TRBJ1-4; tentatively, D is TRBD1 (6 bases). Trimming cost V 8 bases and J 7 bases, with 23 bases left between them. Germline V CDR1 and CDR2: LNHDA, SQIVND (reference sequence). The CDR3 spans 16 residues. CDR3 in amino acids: CASQAGGTGKGEKLFF. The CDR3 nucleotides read TGTGCCAGTCAAGCTGGAGGCACAGGGAAGGGTGAAAAACTGTTTTTT.

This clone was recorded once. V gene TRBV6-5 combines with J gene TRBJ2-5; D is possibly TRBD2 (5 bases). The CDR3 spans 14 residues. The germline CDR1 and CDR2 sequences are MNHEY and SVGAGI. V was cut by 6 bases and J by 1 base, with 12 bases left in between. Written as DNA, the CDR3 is TGTGCCAGCAGCCCGCGGGCACTCCAAGAGACCCAGTACTTC. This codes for CASSPRALQETQYF.

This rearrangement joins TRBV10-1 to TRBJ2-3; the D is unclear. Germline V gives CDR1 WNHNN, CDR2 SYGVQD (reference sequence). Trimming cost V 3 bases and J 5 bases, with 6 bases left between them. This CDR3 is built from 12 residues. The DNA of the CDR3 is TGCGCCAGCAGTGACCGGGTAGATACGCAGTATTTT. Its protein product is CASSDRVDTQYF.